This TCR beta chain was observed in a study of blood T cell repertoires in COVID-19. Overall study: There were acute and convalescent COVID-19 samples, and they came from the United States, Italy and Spain. Sources were T cells, B-cell-depleted T cells, or PBMCs; the material itself was cDNA or gDNA.

Original processing notes: Amplified reference gene primers provided the basis for estimating nucleated cell counts. The protocol was immunoSEQ multiplex PCR, while the TCRdb copy is restricted to in-frame clones and leaves out a portion. That table is the source of V, J and clone size, and D and trimming were worked out from the DNA. In the table there are tens of thousands of clones, 70% to 90% of which are singletons. CDR1 is SGHRS and CDR2 is YFSETQ in the germline V gene. The CDR3 sequence is 12 residues long. Between the trimmed V and J ends, which lost 7 bases and 2 bases, there was a span of 7 bases.

This TCR derives from an elderly woman in a cohort sampled during active or convalescent COVID-19. V is TRBV5-1 and J is TRBJ1-3; the D gene is possibly TRBD1 (6 bases). The sequenced sample was peripheral blood. CDR3 DNA: TGCGCCAGCCAGGGGACTGGAAACACCATATATTTT. Protein: CASQGTGNTIYF.